This T cell receptor (beta chain) was recovered during a study of radiation and T cells in renal cell carcinoma. Sequencing was performed with immunoSEQ multiplex PCR; in TCRdb, only in-frame clones are kept and a portion is missing. The data contain more than 60,000 clones, 70% to 90% of them singletons. Time point here: blood 4 weeks post-SBRT, at nephrectomy. Treatment specified: 15 Gy SBRT to primary tumor, nephrectomy 4 weeks later. Nephrectomy followed 15 Gy stereotactic body radiation by 4 weeks. Sequencing used blood, obtained from a patient whose treatment included radiotherapy and nephrectomy. This TCR was recovered from a woman aged 55-69 years with renal cell carcinoma.

CDR3 loop: CASSPDSYEQYF. The CDR3 bases are TGTGCCAGCTCACCCGACAGCTACGAGCAGTACTTC. The rearrangement joins TRBV18 to TRBJ2-7; D may be TRBD1 (5 bases). Per germline, CDR1 KGHSH and CDR2 LQKENI. V was trimmed by 3 bases and J by 3 bases, leaving 6 bases between them. The CDR3 is 12 residues long.